A selection of T cell receptor beta chains follows, all from one sample in a study of Graves' ophthalmopathy and Graves' hyperthyroidism. TCRdb ran MiXCR on the multiplex PCR reads and lists one entry per CDR3 protein. The sample records 350,000 to 400,000 distinct CDR3 sequences, about 16% being singletons. What was sequenced was peripheral blood. The receptor set was obtained from a young woman with stable Graves' hyperthyroidism. Each CDR3 is given with its conserved first and last residue. Fields, in order: CDR3 DNA, CDR3 protein, D gene, clone size, V gene, J gene. D genes are given only for firm matches. A row's size may be missing; if present it is once, few, many or a size class.

DNA: TGTGCCAGTAGTATTCTCGCCGGAGGGGTGTACGAGCAGTACTTC
CDR3: CASSILAGGVYEQYF
D: -
size: many
V: TRBV19
J: TRBJ2-7

DNA: TGTGCCAGCAGATTAGACGAGGTAGAGTCTGAAGCTTTCTTT
CDR3: CASRLDEVESEAFF
D: -
size: many
V: TRBV6-5
J: TRBJ1-1

DNA: TGTGCCAGCAGCAACTTCCCGGACTCTCCATACGAGCAGTACTTC
CDR3: CASSNFPDSPYEQYF
D: -
size: once
V: TRBV7-2
J: TRBJ2-7

DNA: TGTGCCAGCCGGGACTCAAGGGCGGCGGAGACCCAGTACTTC
CDR3: CASRDSRAAETQYF
D: -
size: many
V: TRBV2
J: TRBJ2-5

DNA: TGTGCCAGTAGAAGTGGAGCAGGTCCAGGGGAGCAGTACTTC
CDR3: CASRSGAGPGEQYF
D: -
size: -
V: TRBV19
J: TRBJ2-7

DNA: TGCAGCGTTGAAGAGTGGGGTGACAGGGTCCAAGAGACCCAGTACTTC
CDR3: CSVEEWGDRVQETQYF
D: TRBD1
size: -
V: TRBV29-1
J: TRBJ2-5

DNA: TGTGCCAGCAGTCCCCGTCGCAGGGCTATGGATCAGCCCCAGCATTTT
CDR3: CASSPRRRAMDQPQHF
D: -
size: many
V: TRBV27
J: TRBJ1-5

DNA: TGCAGCGTTGAGGGCCGGACGAACACTGAAGCTTTCTTT
CDR3: CSVEGRTNTEAFF
D: -
size: many
V: TRBV29-1
J: TRBJ1-1

DNA: TGCGCCAGCAGCCCTCACCAGGCCTTGAACACTGAAGCTTTCTTT
CDR3: CASSPHQALNTEAFF
D: -
size: -
V: TRBV5-1
J: TRBJ1-1

DNA: TGTGCCAGCACGTTCCGGGAGCGAGATACGCAGTATTTT
CDR3: CASTFRERDTQYF
D: -
size: many
V: TRBV6-4
J: TRBJ2-3

DNA: TGTGCCACCAAGGCCCGGGGGACAGAGACCCAGTACTTC
CDR3: CATKARGTETQYF
D: -
size: many
V: TRBV12-3/TRBV12-4
J: TRBJ2-5

DNA: TGTGCCAGCAGCTTGATACCCAATGAGCGATACACCTTC
CDR3: CASSLIPNERYTF
D: -
size: once
V: TRBV7-6
J: TRBJ1-2